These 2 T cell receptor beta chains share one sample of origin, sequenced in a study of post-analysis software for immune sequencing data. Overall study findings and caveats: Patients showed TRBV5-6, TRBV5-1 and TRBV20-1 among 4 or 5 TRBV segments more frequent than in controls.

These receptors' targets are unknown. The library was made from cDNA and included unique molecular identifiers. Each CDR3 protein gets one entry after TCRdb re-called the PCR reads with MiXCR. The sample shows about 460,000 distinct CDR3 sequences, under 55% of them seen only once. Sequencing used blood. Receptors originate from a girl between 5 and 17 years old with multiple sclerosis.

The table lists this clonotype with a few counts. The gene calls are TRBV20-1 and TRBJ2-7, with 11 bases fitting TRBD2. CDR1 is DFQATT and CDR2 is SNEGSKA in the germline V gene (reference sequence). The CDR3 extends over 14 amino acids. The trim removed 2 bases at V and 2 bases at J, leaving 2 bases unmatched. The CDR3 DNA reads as TGCAGTGCTAGACCTAGCGGGAGGACCTACGAGCAGTACTTC. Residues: CSARPSGRTYEQYF.

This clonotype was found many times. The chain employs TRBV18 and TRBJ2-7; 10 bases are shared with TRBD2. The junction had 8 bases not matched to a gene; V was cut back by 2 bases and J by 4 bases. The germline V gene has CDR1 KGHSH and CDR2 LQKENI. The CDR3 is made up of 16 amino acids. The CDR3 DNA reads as TGTGCCAGCTCACCAGGACTAGCGGATACTCAATACGAGCAGTACTTC. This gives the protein CASSPGLADTQYEQYF.